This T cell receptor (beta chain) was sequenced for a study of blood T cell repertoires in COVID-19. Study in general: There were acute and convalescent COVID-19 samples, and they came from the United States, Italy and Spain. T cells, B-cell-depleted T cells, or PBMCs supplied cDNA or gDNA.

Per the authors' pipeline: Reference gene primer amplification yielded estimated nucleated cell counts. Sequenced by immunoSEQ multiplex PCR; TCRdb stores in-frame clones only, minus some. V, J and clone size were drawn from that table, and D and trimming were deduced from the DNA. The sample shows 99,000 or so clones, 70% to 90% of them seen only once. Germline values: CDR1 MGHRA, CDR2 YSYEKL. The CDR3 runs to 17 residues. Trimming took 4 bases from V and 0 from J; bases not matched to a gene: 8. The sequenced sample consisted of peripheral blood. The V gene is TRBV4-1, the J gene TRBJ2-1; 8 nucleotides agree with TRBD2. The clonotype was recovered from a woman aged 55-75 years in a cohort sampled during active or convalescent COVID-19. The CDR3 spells CASSPGGSGSSYNEQFF. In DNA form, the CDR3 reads TGCGCCAGCAGCCCCGGGGGGAGCGGGAGCTCCTACAATGAGCAGTTCTTC.